A selection of T cell receptor beta chains follows, all from one sample in a study of glioma-infiltrating T cells. TCRdb reprocessed the multiplex PCR reads with MiXCR, giving one entry per CDR3 protein. The sample has around 190,000 distinct CDR3 sequences, 25% to 35% seen once. The sequenced material came from glioma tissue, nonneoplastic brain tissue, or PBMCs (not recorded which). These receptors were obtained from a human donor with low-grade glioma or glioblastoma, undergoing nonglioma brain surgery, or in good health (not recorded which). Each CDR3 is given with its conserved first and last residue. D genes are given only for firm matches. Clone size is not always given. Where it is, it says once, few, many or a class for expanded clones.

j_call v_call clone_size d_call cdr3_nt cdr3_aa
TRBJ2-1 TRBV15 many TRBD2 TGTGCCACCAGCAGTCTAGCGGGACTTTACAATGAGCAGTTCTTC CATSSLAGLYNEQFF
TRBJ1-5 TRBV19 many - TGTGCCAGCAGAGATCTTAGCAATCAGCCCCAGCATTTT CASRDLSNQPQHF
TRBJ1-4 TRBV7-9 - TRBD1 TGTGCCAGCAGCTGGTCGACAGGGTCTAATGAAAAACTGTTTTTT CASSWSTGSNEKLFF
TRBJ2-7 TRBV11-2 - TRBD1 TGTGCCAGCAGCTTAGTCTTTCAATTTCCTTTGGCGGGACAGGCTTTATACGAGCAGTACTTC CASSLVFQFPLAGQALYEQYF
TRBJ2-7 TRBV4-1 once TRBD1 TGCGCCAGCAGCCAAGACAGGGGGTACTCCTACGAGCATTACTTC CASSQDRGYSYEHYF
TRBJ2-6 TRBV12-3/TRBV12-4 - - TGTGCCAGCAGTTTCCGAACACCAAATGCGGCTGGGGCCAACGTCCTGACTTTC CASSFRTPNAAGANVLTF
TRBJ2-2 TRBV7-6 many TRBD2 TGTGCCAGCAGACTACTAGCGGGAGGGGACACCGGGGAGCTGTTTTTT CASRLLAGGDTGELFF
TRBJ2-1 TRBV12-3/TRBV12-4 few - TGTGCCAGCAGTTTTGCTCGGCCGACCTACAATGAGCAGTTCTTC CASSFARPTYNEQFF
TRBJ2-1 TRBV12-3/TRBV12-4 few - TGTGCCAGCAGATCTGGACCGGGGTCGAGTCCGGGGAATGAGCAGTTCTTC CASRSGPGSSPGNEQFF
TRBJ2-7 TRBV6-6 many TRBD2 TGTGCCAGCAGTTACTCATTAGCGGGAGCCTACGAGCAGTACTTC CASSYSLAGAYEQYF
TRBJ1-2 TRBV18 - - TGTGCCAGCTCACCTCAGGGTGGAGGCGAGGGCTACACCTTC CASSPQGGGEGYTF
TRBJ2-1 TRBV4-2 - - TGTGCCAGCAGCCAAGAGCGGAGGTCCATACCCTACAATGAGCAGTTCTTC CASSQERRSIPYNEQFF
TRBJ1-1 TRBV4-2 many - TGTGCCAGCAGTCGCGAGGTTTCCACTGAAGCTTTCTTT CASSREVSTEAFF
TRBJ2-1 TRBV10-2 many - TGCGCCATCACAGGGTTCAACAATGAGCAGTTCTTC CAITGFNNEQFF
TRBJ2-7 TRBV6-1 many - TGTGCCAGCAGCTATCCATCGGGAAATATCTACGAGCAGTACTTC CASSYPSGNIYEQYF
TRBJ1-4 TRBV15 - - TGTGCCACCAGTAGAGACGACCACAGGGTTCAGGAAAAACTGTTTTTT CATSRDDHRVQEKLFF
TRBJ2-2 TRBV7-3 few - TGTGCCAGCAGCTTAACGGTCGACAGTCAGTTCCCCGGGGAGCTGTTTTTT CASSLTVDSQFPGELFF
TRBJ2-7 TRBV7-9 many TRBD2 TGTGCCAGCGGGAGGACTAGCGATACCTACGAGCAGTACTTC CASGRTSDTYEQYF
TRBJ1-1 TRBV3-1 many - TGTGCCAGCAGCCACGGAAGACAGGTACTGAACACTGAAGCTTTCTTT CASSHGRQVLNTEAFF
TRBJ2-5 TRBV15 many TRBD1 TGTGCCACCAGCAGAGAACCCCTTGGGACAGGACAAGAGACCCAGTACTTC CATSREPLGTGQETQYF
TRBJ1-1 TRBV20-1 many - TGCAGTGCTAGAGTCACCGGGACACAGGCTGAAGCTTTCTTT CSARVTGTQAEAFF
TRBJ2-1 TRBV7-3 many - TGTGCCAGCGCAGGGGGGGGAATGTTTGAGCAGTTCTTC CASAGGGMFEQFF
TRBJ2-3 TRBV6-1 - TRBD2 TGTTCCAGCCTACAAGGACTAGCGGAGATAGATACGCAGTATTTT CSSLQGLAEIDTQYF
TRBJ1-3 TRBV25-1 - - TGTGCCAGCAGGACATGGGGGGACTCTGGAAACACCATATATTTT CASRTWGDSGNTIYF
TRBJ2-7 TRBV12-3/TRBV12-4 many - TGTGCCAGCAGTACGGGACTTTTCCTCGTACACTTC CASSTGLFLVHF
TRBJ2-7 TRBV10-3 many - TGTGCCATCAGTGACCAGCTCTCCTCCTACGAGCAGTACTTC CAISDQLSSYEQYF
TRBJ2-7 TRBV9 - TRBD2 TGTGCCAGCAGTCCCCCTGGCAGCGGGAGGTCTTACGAGCAGTACTTC CASSPPGSGRSYEQYF
TRBJ2-5 TRBV19 few TRBD2 TGTGCCAGTAGTAATCCTAGCGGGAAGACAGAGACCCAGTACTTC CASSNPSGKTETQYF
TRBJ2-7 TRBV5-6 - - TGTGCCAGCAGCTTTTTGGACGAGCAGTACTTC CASSFLDEQYF
TRBJ2-3 TRBV6-5 - TRBD2 TGTGCCAGCAGTTACCGACTAGCGGGAGAAGATAAGAAGTATTTT CASSYRLAGEDKKYF
TRBJ2-3 TRBV4-1 many - TGCGCCAGCAGCCGAACGAACGGGGAGGCAGATACGCAGTATTTT CASSRTNGEADTQYF
TRBJ2-3 TRBV27 - TRBD1 TGTACCAGCAGTTCAGGGACAGGGCTCACAGATACGCAGTATTTT CTSSSGTGLTDTQYF
TRBJ1-1 TRBV27 - - TGTGCCAGCAGCTTATGGGTGGCGAACACTGAAGCTTTCTTT CASSLWVANTEAFF
TRBJ1-4 TRBV18 many - TGTGCCAGCTCACCGGATGGGGGGACAACTAATGAAAAACTGTTTTTT CASSPDGGTTNEKLFF
TRBJ2-1 TRBV5-1 few - TGCGCCAGCAGCTTGGTACGCGGGAACTACAATGAGCAGTTCTTC CASSLVRGNYNEQFF
TRBJ1-1 TRBV6-2/TRBV6-3 many - TGTGCCAGCAGTTACTCCGGGTTTGAAGCTTTCTTT CASSYSGFEAFF
TRBJ2-5 TRBV19 - - TGTGCCAGTAGTATCAGACAGACCCAAGAGACCCAGTACTTC CASSIRQTQETQYF
TRBJ1-1 TRBV10-3 many - TGTGCCATCGGGCAGCCGAACACTGAAGCTTTCTTT CAIGQPNTEAFF
TRBJ2-1 TRBV12-3/TRBV12-4 many TRBD2 TGTGCCAGCAGCCCCGGACTAGCGGGAGTGGACGAGCAGTTCTTC CASSPGLAGVDEQFF
TRBJ1-4 TRBV4-2 few - TGTGCCAGCAGCCAGTTAGGGGAAAAACTGTTTTTT CASSQLGEKLFF
TRBJ2-7 TRBV20-1 - - TGCAGTGCAACCCCAGCAGGGGATCAGTCCTACGAGCAGTACTTC CSATPAGDQSYEQYF
TRBJ2-5 TRBV24-1 many - TGTGCCACCAGTGATTTCCCGGCGGGCGGAGAGACCCAGTACTTC CATSDFPAGGETQYF
TRBJ2-7 TRBV7-2 many - TGTGCCAGCAGCTTAGACTCACTCGGGAGGACAGGAAAAACTAGAGAGCAGTACTTC CASSLDSLGRTGKTREQYF